A selection of T cell receptor beta chains follows, all from one sample in a study of shared clonotypes between healthy human individuals. Sequenced by immunoSEQ multiplex PCR; TCRdb stores in-frame clones only, minus some. This sample has fewer than 2.5 million clones, with roughly 93% found just once. The sample was naive CD4+ T cells from PBMCs. The receptors shown here come from a man aged 18 to 29 in good health. Some clones in this sample may be carry-over from other donors' samples. CDR3s include the opening cysteine and the closing phenylalanine or tryptophan. A D gene is named only where the DNA matches it firmly. Some rows mark clone size as missing; the rest say once, few, many or name a class of expanded clone.

TRBD2	NA	TRBV9	TRBJ2-1	CASSVDEGVAGGRDEQFF	TGTGCCAGCAGCGTAGACGAAGGGGTAGCGGGAGGGCGAGATGAGCAGTTCTTC
NA	NA	TRBV28	TRBJ1-4	CASSLRGNNEKLFF	TGTGCCAGCAGTTTGCGAGGGAACAATGAAAAACTGTTTTTT
NA	NA	TRBV7-8	TRBJ2-2	CASSLQGRTGELFF	TGTGCCAGCAGCTTACAGGGGCGCACCGGGGAGCTGTTTTTT
TRBD1	NA	TRBV19	TRBJ2-6	CASTSGTGFSGANVLTF	TGTGCCAGTACTTCCGGGACAGGGTTTTCTGGGGCCAACGTCCTGACTTTC
NA	NA	TRBV20-1	TRBJ1-1	CRDFRNTEAFF	TGCAGGGACTTCCGGAACACTGAAGCTTTCTTT
NA	once	TRBV6-4	TRBJ2-3	CASTDPLTDTQYF	TGTGCCAGCACTGATCCTCTCACAGATACGCAGTATTTT
NA	NA	TRBV5-6	TRBJ2-2	CASSGQRRGPGELFF	TGTGCCAGCAGCGGACAGCGAAGGGGACCCGGGGAGCTGTTTTTT
TRBD2	NA	TRBV27	TRBJ2-1	CASSTPGLGREQFF	TGTGCCAGCAGTACACCGGGACTAGGGAGGGAGCAGTTCTTC
TRBD2	NA	TRBV10-3	TRBJ2-3	CAIRAGAGGDSSTDTQYF	TGTGCCATCAGGGCAGGAGCGGGAGGGGATTCTAGCACAGATACGCAGTATTTT
NA	NA	TRBV5-1	TRBJ1-1	CASFPGGAQDTEAFF	TGCGCCAGCTTCCCGGGGGGGGCGCAGGACACTGAAGCTTTCTTT
NA	NA	TRBV7-2	TRBJ2-3	CASSLAAGDTQYF	TGTGCCAGCAGCTTAGCAGCGGGAGATACGCAGTATTTT
NA	NA	TRBV7-2	TRBJ2-3	CASSVTGTPSLSQYF	TGTGCCAGCAGCGTAACCGGGACACCCTCTCTCTCTCAGTATTTT
NA	NA	TRBV5-1	TRBJ2-2	CASSLSGALNTGELFF	TGCGCCAGCAGCTTATCAGGGGCCTTGAACACCGGGGAGCTGTTTTTT
NA	NA	TRBV6-5	TRBJ2-1	CASSTTVNEQFF	TGTGCCAGCAGTACTACAGTCAATGAGCAGTTCTTC
TRBD2	NA	TRBV2	TRBJ2-5	CASSEGGAGAETQYF	TGTGCCAGCAGTGAAGGTGGGGCGGGAGCAGAGACCCAGTACTTC
NA	few	TRBV29-1	TRBJ2-7	CSVGYDYEQYF	TGCAGCGTCGGATACGACTACGAGCAGTACTTC
NA	NA	TRBV14	TRBJ2-2	CASSPLPGNTGELFF	TGTGCCAGCAGCCCTCTCCCCGGGAACACCGGGGAGCTGTTTTTT
TRBD2	once	TRBV7-7	TRBJ2-1	CASSSGLAGVHEQFF	TGTGCCAGCAGCTCGGGACTAGCGGGAGTCCATGAGCAGTTCTTC